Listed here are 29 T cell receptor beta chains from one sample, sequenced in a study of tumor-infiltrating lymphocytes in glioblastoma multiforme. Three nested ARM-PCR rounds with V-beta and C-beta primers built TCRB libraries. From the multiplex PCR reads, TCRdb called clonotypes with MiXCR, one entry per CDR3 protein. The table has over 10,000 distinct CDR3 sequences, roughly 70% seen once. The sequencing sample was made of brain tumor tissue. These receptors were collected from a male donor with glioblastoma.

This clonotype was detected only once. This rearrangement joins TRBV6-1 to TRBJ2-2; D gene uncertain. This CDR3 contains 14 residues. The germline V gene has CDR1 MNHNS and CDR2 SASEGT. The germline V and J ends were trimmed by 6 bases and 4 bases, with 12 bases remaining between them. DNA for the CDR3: TGTGCCAGCAGGAAGAACCCCCTCACCGGGGAGCTGTTTTTT. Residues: CASRKNPLTGELFF.

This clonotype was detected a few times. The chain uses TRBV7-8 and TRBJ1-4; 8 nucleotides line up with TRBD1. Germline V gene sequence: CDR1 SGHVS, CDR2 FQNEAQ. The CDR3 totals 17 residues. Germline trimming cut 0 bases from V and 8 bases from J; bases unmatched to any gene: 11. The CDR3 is CASSLATSTGEGEKLFF. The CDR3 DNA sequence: TGTGCCAGCAGCTTAGCGACGTCGACAGGGGAGGGAGAAAAACTGTTTTTT. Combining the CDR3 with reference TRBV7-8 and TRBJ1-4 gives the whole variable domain GAGVSQSPRYKVAKRGQDVALRCDPISGHVSLFWYQQALGQGPEFLTYFQNEAQLDKSGLPSDRFFAERPEGSVSTLKIQRTQQEDSAVYLCASSLATSTGEGEKLFFGSGTQLSVL.

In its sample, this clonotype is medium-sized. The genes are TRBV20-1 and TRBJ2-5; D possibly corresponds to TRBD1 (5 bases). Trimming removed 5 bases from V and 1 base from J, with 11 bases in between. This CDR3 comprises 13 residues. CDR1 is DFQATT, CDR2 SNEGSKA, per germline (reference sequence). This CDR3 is CSAPRQPQETQYF. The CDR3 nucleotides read TGCAGTGCTCCTCGACAGCCCCAAGAGACCCAGTACTTC.

In DNA form, the CDR3 reads TGTGCCAGCAGTTACTCATCAGGGGGCGTTAGGGAAAAACTGTTTTTT. It translates to CASSYSSGGVREKLFF. This rearrangement joins TRBV6-5 to TRBJ1-4; 8 positions agree with TRBD1. V dropped 0 bases and J dropped 8; count of bases not matched to a gene: 8. The CDR3 has 16 residues. The germline V gene encodes CDR1 MNHEY and CDR2 SVGAGI.

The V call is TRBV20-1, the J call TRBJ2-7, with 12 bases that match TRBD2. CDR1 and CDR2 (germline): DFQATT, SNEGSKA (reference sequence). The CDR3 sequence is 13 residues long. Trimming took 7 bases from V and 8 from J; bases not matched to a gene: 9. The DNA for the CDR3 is TGCAGTGTGGGGGGGCTAGCGGGAGGGCAGCAGTACTTC. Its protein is CSVGGLAGGQQYF.

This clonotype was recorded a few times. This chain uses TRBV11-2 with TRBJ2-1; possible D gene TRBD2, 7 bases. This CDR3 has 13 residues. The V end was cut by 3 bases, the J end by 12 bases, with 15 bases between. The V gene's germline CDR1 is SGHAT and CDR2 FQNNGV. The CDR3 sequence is CASSFEWGGGQFF. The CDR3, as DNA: TGTGCCAGCAGCTTCGAGTGGGGAGGGGGGCAGTTCTTC.

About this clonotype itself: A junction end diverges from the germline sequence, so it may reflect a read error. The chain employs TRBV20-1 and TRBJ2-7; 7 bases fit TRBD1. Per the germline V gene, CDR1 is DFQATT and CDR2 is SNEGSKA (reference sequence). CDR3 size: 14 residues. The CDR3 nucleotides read TGCAGTACTAGAGACTCACAGGGGATCTACGAGCAATACTTC. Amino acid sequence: CSTRDSQGIYEQYF.

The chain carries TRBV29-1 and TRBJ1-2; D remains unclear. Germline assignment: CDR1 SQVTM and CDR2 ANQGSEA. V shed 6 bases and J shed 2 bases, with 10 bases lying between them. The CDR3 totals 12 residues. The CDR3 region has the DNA TGCAGCGTGACCAGATCGAACTATGGCTACACCTTC. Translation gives CSVTRSNYGYTF. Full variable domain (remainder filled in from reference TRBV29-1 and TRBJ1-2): SAVISQKPSRDICQRGTSLTIQCQVDSQVTMMFWYRQQPGQSLTLIATANQGSEATYESGFVIDKFPISRPNLTFSTLTVSNMSPEDSSIYLCSVTRSNYGYTFGSGTRLTVV.

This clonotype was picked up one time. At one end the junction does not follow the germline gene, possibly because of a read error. The CDR3 coding sequence is TGCACCAGCACTTTTAGCGGGCTCGGAGATGGACTGTTTTTT. It codes for CTSTFSGLGDGLFF. The chain links TRBV10-2 to TRBJ1-4; no clear D gene. Germline CDR1 WSHSY, CDR2 SAAADI. The CDR3 contains 14 residues.

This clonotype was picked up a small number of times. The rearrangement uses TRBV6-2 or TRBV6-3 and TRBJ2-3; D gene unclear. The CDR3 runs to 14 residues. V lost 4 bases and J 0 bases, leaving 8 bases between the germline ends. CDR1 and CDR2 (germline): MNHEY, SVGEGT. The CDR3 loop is CASSSPGSTDTQYF. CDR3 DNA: TGTGCCAGCAGTTCCCCCGGAAGCACAGATACGCAGTATTTT.

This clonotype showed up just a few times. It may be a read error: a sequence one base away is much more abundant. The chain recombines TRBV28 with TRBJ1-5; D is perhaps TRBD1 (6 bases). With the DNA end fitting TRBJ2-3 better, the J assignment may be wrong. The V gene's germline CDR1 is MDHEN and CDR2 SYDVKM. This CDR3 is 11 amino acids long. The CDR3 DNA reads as TGTACCAGCAGTTTCCAGGGGCCCCAGTATTTT. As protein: CTSSFQGPQYF.

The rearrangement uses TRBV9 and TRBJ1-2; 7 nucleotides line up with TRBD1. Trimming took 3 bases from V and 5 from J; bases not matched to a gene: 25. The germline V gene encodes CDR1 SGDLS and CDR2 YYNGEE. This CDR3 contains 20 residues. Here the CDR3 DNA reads TGTGCCAGCAGCGCAGGGGGTAGTTTGCGGTACCGGACGGGATCGTATGGCTACACCTTC. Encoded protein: CASSAGGSLRYRTGSYGYTF. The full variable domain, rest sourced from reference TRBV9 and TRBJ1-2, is DSGVTQTPKHLITATGQRVTLRCSPRSGDLSVYWYQQSLDQGLQFLIQYYNGEERAKGNILERFSAQQFPDLHSELNLSSLELGDSALYFCASSAGGSLRYRTGSYGYTFGSGTRLTVV.

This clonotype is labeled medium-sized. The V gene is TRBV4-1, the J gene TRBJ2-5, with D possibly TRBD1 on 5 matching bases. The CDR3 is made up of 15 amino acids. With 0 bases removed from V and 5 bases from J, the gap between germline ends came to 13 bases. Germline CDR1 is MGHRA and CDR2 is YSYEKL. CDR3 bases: TGCGCCAGCAGCCAAGAAGTCAGGGAACAGGAGACCCAGTACTTC. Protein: CASSQEVREQETQYF.

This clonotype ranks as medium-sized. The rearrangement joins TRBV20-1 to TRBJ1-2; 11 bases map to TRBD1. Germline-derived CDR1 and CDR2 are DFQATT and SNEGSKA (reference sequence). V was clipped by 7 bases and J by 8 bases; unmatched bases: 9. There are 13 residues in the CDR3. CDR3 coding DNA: TGCAGTGTTCCAGGACAGGGGGCGCAAGGCTACACCTTC. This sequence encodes CSVPGQGAQGYTF.

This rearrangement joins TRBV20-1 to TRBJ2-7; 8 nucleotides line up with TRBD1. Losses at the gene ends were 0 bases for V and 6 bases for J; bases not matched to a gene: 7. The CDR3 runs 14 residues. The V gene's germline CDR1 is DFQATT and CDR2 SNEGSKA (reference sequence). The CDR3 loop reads CSARDSQGVCEQYF. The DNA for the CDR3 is TGCAGTGCTAGAGACTCACAGGGGGTCTGCGAGCAGTACTTC.

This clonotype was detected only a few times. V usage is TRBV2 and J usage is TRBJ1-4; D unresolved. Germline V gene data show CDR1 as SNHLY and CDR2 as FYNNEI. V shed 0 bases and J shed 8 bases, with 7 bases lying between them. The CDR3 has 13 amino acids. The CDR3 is CASSEARGEKLFF. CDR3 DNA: TGTGCCAGCAGTGAAGCAAGAGGGGAAAAACTGTTTTTT. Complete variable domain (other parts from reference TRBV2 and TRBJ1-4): EPEVTQTPSHQVTQMGQEVILRCVPISNHLYFYWYRQILGQKVEFLVSFYNNEISEKSEIFDDQFSVERPDGSNFTLKIRSTKLEDSAMYFCASSEARGEKLFFGSGTQLSVL.

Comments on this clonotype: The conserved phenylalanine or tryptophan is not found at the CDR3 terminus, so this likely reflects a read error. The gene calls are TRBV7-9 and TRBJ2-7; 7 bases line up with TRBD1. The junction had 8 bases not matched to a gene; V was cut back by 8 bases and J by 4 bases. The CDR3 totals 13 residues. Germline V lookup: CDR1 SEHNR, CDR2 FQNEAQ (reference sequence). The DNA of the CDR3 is TGTGCCAGCGGCTCGAGACAGGGATACGAGCAGTACCTC. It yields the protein CASGSRQGYEQYL.

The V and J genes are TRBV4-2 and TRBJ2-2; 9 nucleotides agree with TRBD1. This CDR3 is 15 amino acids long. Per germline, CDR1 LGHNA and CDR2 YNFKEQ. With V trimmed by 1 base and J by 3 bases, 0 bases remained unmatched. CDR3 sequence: CASSQGTGDTGELFF. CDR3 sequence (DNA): TGTGCCAGCAGCCAAGGGACAGGGGACACCGGGGAGCTGTTTTTT.

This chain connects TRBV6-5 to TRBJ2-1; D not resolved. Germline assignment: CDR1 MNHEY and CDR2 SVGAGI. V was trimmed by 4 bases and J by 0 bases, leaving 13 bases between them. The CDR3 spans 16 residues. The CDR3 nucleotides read TGTGCCAGCAGTTTCTCGTACTCCAGCTCCTACAATGAGCAGTTCTTC. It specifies CASSFSYSSSYNEQFF.

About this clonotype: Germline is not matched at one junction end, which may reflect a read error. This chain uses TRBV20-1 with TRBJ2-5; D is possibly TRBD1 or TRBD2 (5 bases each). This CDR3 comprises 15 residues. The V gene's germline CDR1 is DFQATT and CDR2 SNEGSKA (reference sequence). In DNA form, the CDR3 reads TGCAGTGCTAGAGATTTGGGACCGGCGGAAGAGACCCGGTACTTC. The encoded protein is CSARDLGPAEETRYF.

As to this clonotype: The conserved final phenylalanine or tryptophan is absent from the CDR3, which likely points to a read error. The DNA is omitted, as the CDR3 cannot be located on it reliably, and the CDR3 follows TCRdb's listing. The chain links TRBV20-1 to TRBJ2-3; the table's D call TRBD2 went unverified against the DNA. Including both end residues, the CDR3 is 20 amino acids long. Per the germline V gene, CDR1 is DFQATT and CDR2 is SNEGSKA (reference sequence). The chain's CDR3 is CSASRPGLAGGPSSTDTQYS.

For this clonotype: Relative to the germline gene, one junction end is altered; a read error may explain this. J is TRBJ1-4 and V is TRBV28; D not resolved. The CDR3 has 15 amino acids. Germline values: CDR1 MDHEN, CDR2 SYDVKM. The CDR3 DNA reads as TGTGCCAGCAGTCCAACGGGTACTGGGCTTTTAAAACTGCTTTTT. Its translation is CASSPTGTGLLKLLF.

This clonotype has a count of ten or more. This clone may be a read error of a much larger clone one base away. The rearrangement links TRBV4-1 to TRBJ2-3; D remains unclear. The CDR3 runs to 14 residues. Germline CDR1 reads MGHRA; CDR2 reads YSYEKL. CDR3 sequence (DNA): TGCACCAGCAGCCCGTGGAGTAGGCCAGATACGCAGTATTTT. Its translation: CTSSPWSRPDTQYF.

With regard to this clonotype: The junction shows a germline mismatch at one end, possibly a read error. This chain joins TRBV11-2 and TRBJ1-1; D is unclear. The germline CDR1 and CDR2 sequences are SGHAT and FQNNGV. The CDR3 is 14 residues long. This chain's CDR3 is CASNLEGSGTEAFF. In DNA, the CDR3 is TGTGCCAGCAACTTAGAGGGATCGGGCACTGAAGCTTTCTTT.

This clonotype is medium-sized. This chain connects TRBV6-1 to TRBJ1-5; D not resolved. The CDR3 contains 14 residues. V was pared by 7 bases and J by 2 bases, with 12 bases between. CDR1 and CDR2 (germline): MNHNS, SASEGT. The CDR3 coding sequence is TGTGCCAGCAATCGGGGTTTGGGCAATCAGCCCCAGCATTTT. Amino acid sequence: CASNRGLGNQPQHF.

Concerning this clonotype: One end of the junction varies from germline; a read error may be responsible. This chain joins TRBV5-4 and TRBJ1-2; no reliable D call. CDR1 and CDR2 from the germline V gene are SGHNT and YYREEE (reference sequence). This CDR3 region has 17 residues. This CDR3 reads CASSLDSWRALTMGYTF. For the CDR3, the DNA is TGTGCCAGCAGCTTGGATTCATGGAGAGCCCTAACTATGGGCTATACCTTC.

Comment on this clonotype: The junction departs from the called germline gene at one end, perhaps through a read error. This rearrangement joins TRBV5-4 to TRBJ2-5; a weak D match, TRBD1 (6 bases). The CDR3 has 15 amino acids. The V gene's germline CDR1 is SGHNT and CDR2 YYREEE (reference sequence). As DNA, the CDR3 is TGTGTCAGCAGCCCGAACAAAGGGGGAGAGGAGACCCAGTACTTC. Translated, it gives CVSSPNKGGEETQYF.

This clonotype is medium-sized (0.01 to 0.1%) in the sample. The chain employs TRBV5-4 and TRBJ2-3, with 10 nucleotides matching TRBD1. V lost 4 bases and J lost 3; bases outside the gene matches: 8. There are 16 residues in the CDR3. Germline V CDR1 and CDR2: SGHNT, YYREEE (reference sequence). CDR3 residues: CASSTRTGGGTDTQYF. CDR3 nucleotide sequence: TGTGCCAGCAGCACTCGGACAGGGGGTGGAACAGATACGCAGTATTTT.

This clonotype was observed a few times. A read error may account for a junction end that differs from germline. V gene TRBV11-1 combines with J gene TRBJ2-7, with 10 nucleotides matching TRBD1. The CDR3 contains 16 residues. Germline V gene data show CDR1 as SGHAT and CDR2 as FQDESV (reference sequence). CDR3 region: CVSSLARLDRGYEQYF. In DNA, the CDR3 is TGTGTCAGCAGCTTAGCGCGCCTGGACAGGGGGTACGAGCAGTATTTC.